Detailed here is one T cell receptor (beta chain). Its antigen is not identified. Other DNA sequences in the same sample also yield this CDR3. The data belong to a study of shared clonotypes between healthy human individuals. CDR1 and CDR2 from the germline V gene are MDHEN and SYDVKM. The ends were cut back, 6 bases at V and 0 bases at J, with 9 bases in the middle. This CDR3 contains 13 residues. Here immunoSEQ multiplex PCR was the method, and the copy in TCRdb shows in-frame clones only, minus some. Here the sample spans a few million clones, about 92% being singletons. Study-wide results and caveats: The generation probabilities recorded for non-shared clonotypes fell below those of clonotypes shared by all four donors. Sharing of clonotypes among donors was expected to vary with sequencing depth.

Everyone who donated was a Caucasian adult who lived in Nashville, Tennessee. It was into CD45RA+ naive and CD45RA-negative memory subsets that the CD4+ cells were split. The source is a man between 18 and 29 years old in good health. Some clones in this sample may be carry-over from other donors' samples. The genes are TRBV28 and TRBJ2-7, with D possibly being TRBD2 (6 bases). Material for sequencing was naive CD4+ T cells from PBMCs. Regarding subset: CD45RA+ positively selected. CDR3 coding DNA: TGTGCCAGCAGCTGGGACTCCTCCTACGAGCAGTACTTC. Amino acid sequence: CASSWDSSYEQYF.